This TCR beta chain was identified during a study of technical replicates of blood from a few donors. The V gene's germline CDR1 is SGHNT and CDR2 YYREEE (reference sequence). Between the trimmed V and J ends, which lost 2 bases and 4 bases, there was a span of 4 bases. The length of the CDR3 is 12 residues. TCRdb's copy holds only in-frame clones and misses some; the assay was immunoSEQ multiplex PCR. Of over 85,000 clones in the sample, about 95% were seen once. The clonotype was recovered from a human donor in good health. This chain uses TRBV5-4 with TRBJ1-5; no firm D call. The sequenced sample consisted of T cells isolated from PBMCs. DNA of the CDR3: TGTGCCAGCAGCTTTGAGAATCAGCCCCAGCATTTT. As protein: CASSFENQPQHF.